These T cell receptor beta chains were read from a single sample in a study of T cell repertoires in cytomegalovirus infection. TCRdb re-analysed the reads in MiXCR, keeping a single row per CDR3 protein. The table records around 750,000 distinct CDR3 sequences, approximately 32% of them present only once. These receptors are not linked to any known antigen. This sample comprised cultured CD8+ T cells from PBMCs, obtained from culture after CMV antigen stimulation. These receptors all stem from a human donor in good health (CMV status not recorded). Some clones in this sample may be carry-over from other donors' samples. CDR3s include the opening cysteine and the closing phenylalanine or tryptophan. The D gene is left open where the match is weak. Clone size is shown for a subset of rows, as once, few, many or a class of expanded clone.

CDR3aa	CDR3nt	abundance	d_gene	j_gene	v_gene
CASGGGSPYEQYF	TGTGCTAGTGGCGGCGGCTCCCCCTACGAGCAGTACTTC	.	.	TRBJ2-7	TRBV12-5
CASSLVPGQGNTEELFF	TGTGCCAGCAGCTTAGTTCCTGGCCAGGGAAACACCGAGGAGCTGTTTTTT	.	.	TRBJ2-2	TRBV7-4
CASSYSRGPGNEQFF	TGTGCCAGCAGTTACTCTCGGGGGCCAGGGAATGAGCAGTTCTTC	few	.	TRBJ2-1	TRBV6-5
CASSLWDPREQFF	TGTGCCAGCAGCTTATGGGACCCGCGAGAGCAGTTCTTC	.	.	TRBJ2-1	TRBV5-4
CASSPGNWGGYTF	TGTGCCAGCAGCCCGGGCAACTGGGGTGGCTACACCTTC	.	.	TRBJ1-2	TRBV6-2/TRBV6-3
CASSWDRAGANVLTF	TGTGCCAGCAGCTGGGACAGGGCTGGGGCCAACGTCCTGACTTTC	few	TRBD1	TRBJ2-6	TRBV7-3
CAISVFSGGASGELFF	TGTGCCATCAGTGTATTCAGCGGGGGAGCCTCCGGGGAGCTGTTTTTT	.	TRBD2	TRBJ2-2	TRBV10-3
CAINQGRYGYTF	TGTGCCATCAATCAGGGGCGCTATGGCTACACCTTC	few	.	TRBJ1-2	TRBV6-6
CASPLRSSSYNEQFF	TGTGCCAGCCCCCTTAGGTCCTCCTCCTACAATGAGCAGTTCTTC	.	.	TRBJ2-1	TRBV2
CASSLGQGTYSPLHF	TGTGCCAGCAGTCTTGGACAGGGGACTTATTCACCCCTCCACTTT	.	TRBD1	TRBJ1-6	TRBV27
CASSYSGTADQPQHF	TGTGCCAGCAGTTACTCAGGGACAGCCGATCAGCCCCAGCATTTT	.	TRBD1	TRBJ1-5	TRBV6-2/TRBV6-3
CASSLLPIGIVPEAFF	TGTGCCAGCAGCCTCCTCCCTATCGGGATTGTGCCTGAAGCTTTCTTT	.	.	TRBJ1-1	TRBV7-9
CPTEGGNTGELFF	TGTCCGACCGAGGGAGGGAACACCGGGGAGCTGTTTTTT	.	.	TRBJ2-2	TRBV12-5
CASTPPGGYYGYTF	TGTGCCAGCACCCCTCCCGGGGGCTACTATGGCTACACCTTC	.	.	TRBJ1-2	TRBV7-9
CASSLGGDGYEQYF	TGTGCCAGCAGCTTAGGCGGGGACGGCTACGAGCAGTACTTC	many	.	TRBJ2-7	TRBV27
CASSLVGRGGRNEQFF	TGTGCCAGCAGCTTAGTGGGGCGGGGGGGACGTAATGAGCAGTTCTTC	many	TRBD2	TRBJ2-1	TRBV7-2
CASRGDADTQYF	TGTGCCAGCAGGGGCGACGCAGATACGCAGTATTTT	few	.	TRBJ2-3	TRBV7-9
CASREGGAEAFF	TGTGCCAGCCGAGAGGGCGGGGCTGAAGCTTTCTTT	.	.	TRBJ1-1	TRBV25-1
CASSPRTSGGLYNEQFF	TGTGCCAGCAGCCCCCGGACTAGCGGGGGACTATACAATGAGCAGTTCTTC	.	TRBD2	TRBJ2-1	TRBV7-9
CASSVGDGLHGYTF	TGTGCCAGCAGCGTAGGGGACGGATTACATGGCTACACCTTC	few	.	TRBJ1-2	TRBV9
CASNGLWGGGTEAFF	TGTGCCAGTAACGGCCTATGGGGCGGTGGCACTGAAGCTTTCTTT	.	.	TRBJ1-1	TRBV19
CASSLSWQGGQPQHF	TGCGCCAGCAGCCTCAGCTGGCAGGGAGGCCAGCCCCAGCATTTT	few	.	TRBJ1-5	TRBV4-1
CASKPWTAGSTDTQYF	TGTGCCAGCAAGCCCTGGACAGCCGGGAGCACAGATACGCAGTATTTT	.	.	TRBJ2-3	TRBV2
CASSIMASSGAEAFF	TGTGCCAGTAGTATAATGGCTAGTTCGGGTGCTGAAGCTTTCTTT	.	.	TRBJ1-1	TRBV19
CASSTTRAEFYTEAFF	TGTGCCAGCAGCACGACCAGGGCCGAATTCTACACTGAAGCTTTCTTT	many	.	TRBJ1-1	TRBV7-2
CASSRDRGERYEQYF	TGTGCCAGCAGTAGGGACAGGGGTGAGCGGTACGAGCAGTACTTC	.	TRBD1	TRBJ2-7	TRBV27
CAPPPAGVDNEQFF	TGTGCCCCCCCCCCGGCCGGCGTTGACAATGAGCAGTTCTTC	.	.	TRBJ2-1	TRBV10-3
CASSVVNSNQPQHF	TGTGCCAGCAGTGTCGTAAATAGCAATCAGCCCCAGCATTTT	.	.	TRBJ1-5	TRBV6-1
CASSPLGREQYF	TGTGCCAGCAGCCCATTGGGGCGAGAGCAGTATTTT	many	.	TRBJ2-3	TRBV7-9
CASRPNLLANYGYTF	TGTGCCAGCAGACCAAACCTTCTAGCCAACTATGGCTACACCTTC	.	.	TRBJ1-2	TRBV27
CASSLRTSGDNTGELFF	TGTGCCAGCAGCTTACGGACTAGCGGGGACAACACCGGGGAGCTGTTTTTT	.	TRBD2	TRBJ2-2	TRBV7-8
CASSPGTARQEQYF	TGTGCCAGCTCACCCGGGACAGCGCGTCAGGAGCAGTACTTC	.	TRBD1	TRBJ2-7	TRBV18
CASSNSRGLYGYTF	TGTGCCAGCAGTAATTCCAGGGGACTCTATGGCTACACCTTC	.	.	TRBJ1-2	TRBV27
CASSWLLGAAYGYTF	TGTGCCAGCAGCTGGCTATTAGGTGCGGCCTATGGCTACACCTTC	.	.	TRBJ1-2	TRBV7-9
CTTSEQDSNEKLFF	TGTACCACCAGTGAACAGGACAGCAATGAAAAACTGTTTTTT	.	.	TRBJ1-4	TRBV24-1
CASSFWGGAFDTQYF	TGTGCCAGCAGCTTCTGGGGGGGGGCTTTCGATACGCAGTATTTT	.	.	TRBJ2-3	TRBV5-4
CASSLYGTSGGTSTDTQYF	TGTGCCAGCAGCTTATATGGGACTAGCGGGGGGACAAGCACAGATACGCAGTATTTT	many	TRBD2	TRBJ2-3	TRBV7-6
CASGITAGELFF	TGTGCCAGTGGAATCACAGCCGGGGAGCTGTTTTTT	.	.	TRBJ2-2	TRBV6-2/TRBV6-3
CASSLVKGPNEQFF	TGTGCCAGCAGTTTAGTTAAGGGCCCAAATGAGCAGTTCTTC	.	.	TRBJ2-1	TRBV12-3/TRBV12-4
CAITRQGADYGYTF	TGTGCCATCACCAGACAGGGGGCTGACTATGGCTACACCTTC	.	TRBD1	TRBJ1-2	TRBV10-3
CAIRLTGNTQYF	TGTGCCATCAGGTTGACAGGGAATACGCAGTATTTT	once	TRBD1	TRBJ2-3	TRBV10-3
CASSIGLAGQETQYF	TGTGCCAGCAGCATCGGACTAGCGGGCCAAGAGACCCAGTACTTC	many	TRBD2	TRBJ2-5	TRBV7-3
CASPRRGIETQYF	TGTGCCAGCCCCAGGCGAGGGATCGAGACCCAGTACTTC	.	.	TRBJ2-5	TRBV2
CASSYIAVNSNQPQHF	TGTGCCAGCAGTTATATCGCTGTTAATAGCAATCAGCCCCAGCATTTT	.	.	TRBJ1-5	TRBV6-6
CATSDRYSNQPQHF	TGTGCCACCAGTGACCGCTATAGCAATCAGCCCCAGCATTTT	.	.	TRBJ1-5	TRBV24-1
CASSASASGTYEQYF	TGTGCCAGCAGCGCGTCCGCTAGCGGAACCTACGAGCAGTACTTC	.	TRBD2	TRBJ2-7	TRBV9
CSARGQIRGARTDTQYF	TGCAGTGCTAGAGGACAAATTCGGGGGGCCCGCACAGATACGCAGTATTTT	.	.	TRBJ2-3	TRBV20-1
CASISREEKLFF	TGTGCCAGCATCTCAAGGGAGGAAAAACTGTTTTTT	.	.	TRBJ1-4	TRBV6-6
CSVAQGYNEQFF	TGCAGCGTTGCTCAGGGCTACAATGAGCAGTTCTTC	.	.	TRBJ2-1	TRBV29-1
CASSLGTDLSYEQYF	TGCGCCAGCAGCTTGGGAACCGATCTTTCCTACGAGCAGTACTTC	.	.	TRBJ2-7	TRBV5-1
CASSYGEIYNEQFF	TGTGCCAGCAGTTACGGGGAGATTTACAATGAGCAGTTCTTC	.	.	TRBJ2-1	TRBV6-6
CASNITGTPGVSYGYTF	TGCGCCAGCAACATTACCGGGACACCTGGCGTAAGCTATGGCTACACCTTC	once	.	TRBJ1-2	TRBV5-1
CASSFIATSGNTIYF	TGTGCCAGCAGCTTCATAGCAACCTCTGGAAACACCATATATTTT	once	.	TRBJ1-3	TRBV7-4
CASSARTGEVQKLFF	TGTGCCAGCAGTGCTCGGACAGGGGAGGTCCAAAAACTGTTTTTT	.	TRBD1	TRBJ1-4	TRBV6-6